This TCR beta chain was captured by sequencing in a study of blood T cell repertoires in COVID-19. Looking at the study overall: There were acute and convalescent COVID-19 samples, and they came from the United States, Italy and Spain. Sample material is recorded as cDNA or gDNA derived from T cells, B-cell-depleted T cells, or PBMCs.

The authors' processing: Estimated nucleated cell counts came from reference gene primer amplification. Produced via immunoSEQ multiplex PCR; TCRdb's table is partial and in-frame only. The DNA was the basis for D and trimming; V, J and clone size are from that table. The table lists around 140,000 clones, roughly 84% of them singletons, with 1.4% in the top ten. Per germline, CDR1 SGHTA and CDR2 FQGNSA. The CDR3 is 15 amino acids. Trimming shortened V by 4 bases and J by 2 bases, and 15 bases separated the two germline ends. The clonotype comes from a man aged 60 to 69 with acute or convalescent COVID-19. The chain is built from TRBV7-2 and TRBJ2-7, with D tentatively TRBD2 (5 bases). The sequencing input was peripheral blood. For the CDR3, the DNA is TGTGCCAGCAGCTCGGGGTTGAGGGTAACCTACGAGCAGTACTTC. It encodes CASSSGLRVTYEQYF.